This is a list of T cell receptor beta chains from one sample in a study of follicular helper T cells after annual influenza vaccination. Data came from immunoSEQ multiplex PCR; TCRdb stores just in-frame clones and leaves some out. This table has 9,500 to 15,000 clones, 70% to 80% appearing once. Sequencing used CXCR5+ CD38- circulating T follicular helper cells from blood, obtained on the day of influenza vaccination. All receptors derive from an adult who received the influenza vaccine. CDR3s include the opening cysteine and the closing phenylalanine or tryptophan. The order of the fields is D gene, V gene, J gene, clone size, CDR3 protein, CDR3 DNA. A D gene is named only where the DNA matches it firmly. Where a row states a size, it is once, few, many or the class of an expanded clone; other rows omit it.

-	TRBV10-3	TRBJ1-4	-	CAISEGATNEKLFF	TGTGCCATCAGTGAGGGGGCAACTAATGAAAAACTGTTTTTT
-	TRBV11-2	TRBJ1-4	-	CASSLVLLQGGGFSEKLFF	TGTGCCAGCAGCTTAGTTTTATTGCAGGGCGGCGGGTTTAGTGAAAAACTGTTTTTT
-	TRBV28	TRBJ1-5	-	CASLGLGRGNQPQHF	TGTGCCAGCCTCGGTCTTGGGAGGGGCAATCAGCCCCAGCATTTT
-	TRBV28	TRBJ1-2	few	CASTSLAGGYTF	TGTGCCAGCACCTCGTTGGCGGGTGGCTACACCTTC
-	TRBV6-5	TRBJ1-6	few	CASSPRGHGGSPLHF	TGTGCCAGCAGTCCCCGGGGACACGGTGGGTCACCCCTCCACTTT
-	TRBV6-5	TRBJ1-1	few	CASSRPPVGDTEAFF	TGTGCCAGCAGTCGGCCTCCGGTTGGGGACACTGAAGCTTTCTTT
-	TRBV29-1	TRBJ1-2	-	CSGAGSDGYTF	TGCAGCGGCGCCGGGAGCGATGGCTACACCTTC
-	TRBV9	TRBJ1-4	-	CASSVGGDEKLFF	TGTGCCAGCAGCGTAGGGGGAGATGAAAAACTGTTTTTT
TRBD1	TRBV28	TRBJ1-2	-	CASSFRGGTAHRHYGYTF	TGTGCCAGCAGTTTCCGCGGGGGGACAGCTCACAGACACTATGGCTACACCTTC
TRBD1	TRBV7-2	TRBJ2-2	-	CASSLADREAGELFF	TGTGCCAGCAGCTTAGCCGACAGGGAAGCCGGGGAGCTGTTTTTT
-	TRBV28	TRBJ1-5	-	CASSLQDQPQHF	TGTGCCAGCAGTTTACAGGACCAGCCCCAGCATTTT
-	TRBV5-1	TRBJ2-2	-	CASSSTGNTGELFF	TGCGCCTCCTCGTCGACAGGGAACACCGGGGAGCTGTTTTTT
-	TRBV30	TRBJ2-1	-	CAWSVLNEQFF	TGTGCCTGGAGTGTACTGAATGAGCAGTTCTTC
-	TRBV19	TRBJ2-2	-	CASSIRLGANTGELFF	TGTGCCAGTAGTATACGACTAGGGGCGAACACCGGGGAGCTGTTTTTT
TRBD1	TRBV6-5	TRBJ1-6	few	CASSYARQGNSPLHF	TGTGCCAGCAGTTACGCCAGACAGGGGAATTCACCCCTCCACTTT